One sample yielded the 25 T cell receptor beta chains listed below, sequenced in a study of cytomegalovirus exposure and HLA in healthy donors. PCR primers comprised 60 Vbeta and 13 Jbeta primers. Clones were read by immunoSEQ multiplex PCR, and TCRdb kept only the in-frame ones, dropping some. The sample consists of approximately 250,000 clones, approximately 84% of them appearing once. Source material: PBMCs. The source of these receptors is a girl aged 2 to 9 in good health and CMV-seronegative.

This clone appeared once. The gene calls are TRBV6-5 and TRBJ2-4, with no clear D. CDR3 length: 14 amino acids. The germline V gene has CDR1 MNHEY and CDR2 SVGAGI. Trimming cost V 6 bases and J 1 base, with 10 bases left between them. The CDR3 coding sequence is TGTGCCAGCAGACTGACACTGGCCAAAAACATTCAGTACTTC. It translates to CASRLTLAKNIQYF.

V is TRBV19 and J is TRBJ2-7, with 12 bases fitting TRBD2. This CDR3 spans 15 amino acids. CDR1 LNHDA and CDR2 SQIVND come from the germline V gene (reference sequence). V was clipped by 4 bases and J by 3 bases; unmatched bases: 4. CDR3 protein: CASSRTSGAIYEQYF. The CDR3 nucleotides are TGTGCCAGTAGTAGGACTAGCGGGGCGATCTACGAGCAGTACTTC.

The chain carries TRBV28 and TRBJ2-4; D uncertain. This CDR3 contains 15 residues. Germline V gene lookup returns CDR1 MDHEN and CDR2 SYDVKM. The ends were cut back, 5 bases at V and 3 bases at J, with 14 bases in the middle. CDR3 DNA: TGTGCCAGCAGTAACACTCAGGATTACAAAAACATTCAGTACTTC. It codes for CASSNTQDYKNIQYF.

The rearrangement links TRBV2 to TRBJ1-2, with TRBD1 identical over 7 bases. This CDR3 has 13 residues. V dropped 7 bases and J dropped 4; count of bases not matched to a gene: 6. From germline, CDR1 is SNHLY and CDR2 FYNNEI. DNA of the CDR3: TGTGCCAGCACCCAAGGACAGGTCTATGGCTACACCTTC. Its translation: CASTQGQVYGYTF.

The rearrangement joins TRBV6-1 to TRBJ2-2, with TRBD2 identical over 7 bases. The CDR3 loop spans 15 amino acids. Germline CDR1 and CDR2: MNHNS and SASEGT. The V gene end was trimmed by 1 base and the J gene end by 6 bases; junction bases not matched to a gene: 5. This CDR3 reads CASSEGAGRAGELFF. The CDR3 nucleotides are TGTGCCAGCAGTGAAGGGGCAGGGAGGGCCGGGGAGCTGTTTTTT.

The CDR3 nucleotides are TGCAGCTTAGGACAGGGAATTTCTGAAGCTTTCTTT. This encodes CSLGQGISEAFF. This chain joins TRBV29-1 and TRBJ1-1; 8 bases fit TRBD1. CDR3 size: 12 residues. Germline assignment: CDR1 SQVTM and CDR2 ANQGSEA. V was pared by 8 bases and J by 6 bases, with 8 bases of the junction left unmatched.

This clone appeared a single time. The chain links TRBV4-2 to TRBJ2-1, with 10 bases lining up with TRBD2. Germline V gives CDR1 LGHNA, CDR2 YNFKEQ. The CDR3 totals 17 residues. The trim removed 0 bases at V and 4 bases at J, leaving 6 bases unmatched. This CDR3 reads CASSQDFSSGSYNEQFF. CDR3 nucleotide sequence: TGTGCCAGCAGCCAAGACTTTTCTAGCGGGAGTTACAATGAGCAGTTCTTC.

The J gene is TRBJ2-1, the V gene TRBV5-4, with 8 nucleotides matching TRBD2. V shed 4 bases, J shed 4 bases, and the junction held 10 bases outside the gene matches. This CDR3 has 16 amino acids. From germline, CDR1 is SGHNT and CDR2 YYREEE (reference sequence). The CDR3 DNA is TGTGCCAGCAGCCCGGGACTAGTAAGGGAATACAATGAGCAGTTCTTC. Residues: CASSPGLVREYNEQFF.

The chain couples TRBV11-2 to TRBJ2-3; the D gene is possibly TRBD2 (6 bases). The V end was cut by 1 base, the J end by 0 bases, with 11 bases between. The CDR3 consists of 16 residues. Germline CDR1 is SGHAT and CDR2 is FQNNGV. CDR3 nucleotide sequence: TGTGCCAGCAGCTTAGGACCCAGCGGGAGCACAGATACGCAGTATTTT. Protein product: CASSLGPSGSTDTQYF. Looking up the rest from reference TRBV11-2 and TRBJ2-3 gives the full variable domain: EAGVAQSPRYKIIEKRQSVAFWCNPISGHATLYWYQQILGQGPKLLIQFQNNGVVDDSQLPKDRFSAERLKGVDSTLKIQPAKLEDSAVYLCASSLGPSGSTDTQYFGPGTRLTVL.

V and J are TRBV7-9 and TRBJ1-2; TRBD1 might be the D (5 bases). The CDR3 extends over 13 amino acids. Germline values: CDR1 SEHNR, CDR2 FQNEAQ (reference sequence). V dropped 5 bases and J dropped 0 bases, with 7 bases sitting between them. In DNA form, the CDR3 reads TGTGCCAGCAGCCAACAGGCTAACTATGGCTACACCTTC. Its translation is CASSQQANYGYTF.

CDR3 sequence: CASSPIAGVDEQYF. CDR3 DNA sequence: TGTGCCAGCAGTCCGATAGCGGGAGTCGACGAGCAGTACTTC. The V and J genes are TRBV27 and TRBJ2-7, with 9 bases matching TRBD2. The germline V gene encodes CDR1 MNHEY and CDR2 SMNVEV (reference sequence). Unmatched junction bases numbered 7, after V lost 5 bases and J lost 5 bases. CDR3 length: 14 amino acids.

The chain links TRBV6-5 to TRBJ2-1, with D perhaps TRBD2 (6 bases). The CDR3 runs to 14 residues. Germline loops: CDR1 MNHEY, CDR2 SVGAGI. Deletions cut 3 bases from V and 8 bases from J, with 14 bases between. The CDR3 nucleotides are TGTGCCAGCAGTTATCGGAGGGAGGCTGATGAGCAGTTCTTC. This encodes CASSYRREADEQFF.

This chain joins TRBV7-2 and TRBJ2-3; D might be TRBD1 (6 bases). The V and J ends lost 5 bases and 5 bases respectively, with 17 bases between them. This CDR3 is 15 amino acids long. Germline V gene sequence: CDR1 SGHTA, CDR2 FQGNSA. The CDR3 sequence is CASSPRGGVKDTQYF. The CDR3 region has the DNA TGTGCCAGCAGCCCCCGTGGGGGCGTGAAAGATACGCAGTATTTT.

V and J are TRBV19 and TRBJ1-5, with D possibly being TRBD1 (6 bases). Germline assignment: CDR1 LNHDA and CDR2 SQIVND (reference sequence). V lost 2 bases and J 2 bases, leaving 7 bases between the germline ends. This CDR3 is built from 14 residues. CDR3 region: CASSIRTGNQPQHF. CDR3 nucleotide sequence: TGTGCCAGTAGTATACGGACAGGCAATCAGCCCCAGCATTTT. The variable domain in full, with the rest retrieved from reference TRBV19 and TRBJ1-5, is DGGITQSPKYLFRKEGQNVTLSCEQNLNHDAMYWYRQDPGQGLRLIYYSQIVNDFQKGDIAEGYSVSREKKESFPLTVTSAQKNPTAFYLCASSIRTGNQPQHFGDGTRLSIL.

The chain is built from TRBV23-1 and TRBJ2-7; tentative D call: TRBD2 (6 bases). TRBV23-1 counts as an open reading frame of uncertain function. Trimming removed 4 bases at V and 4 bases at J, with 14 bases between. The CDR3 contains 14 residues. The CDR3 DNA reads TGCGCCAGCAGTCGAGGGCCTGGGGGGTACGAGCAGTACTTC. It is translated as CASSRGPGGYEQYF.

The CDR3 region is CASSWLAGSSYEQYF. CDR3 bases: TGCGCCAGCAGCTGGCTAGCGGGGAGCTCCTACGAGCAGTACTTC. The rearrangement links TRBV5-1 to TRBJ2-7; 9 positions match TRBD2. This CDR3 region has 15 residues. Germline V gene data show CDR1 as SGHRS and CDR2 as YFSETQ. V trimming: 3 bases; J trimming: 0 bases; junction bases outside the gene matches: 4.

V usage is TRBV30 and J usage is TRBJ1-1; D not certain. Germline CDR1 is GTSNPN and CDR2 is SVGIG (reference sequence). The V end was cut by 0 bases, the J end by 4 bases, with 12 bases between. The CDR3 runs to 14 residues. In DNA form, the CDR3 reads TGTGCCTGGAGTGTACTCCGGTCTGGCACTGAAGCTTTCTTT. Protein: CAWSVLRSGTEAFF.

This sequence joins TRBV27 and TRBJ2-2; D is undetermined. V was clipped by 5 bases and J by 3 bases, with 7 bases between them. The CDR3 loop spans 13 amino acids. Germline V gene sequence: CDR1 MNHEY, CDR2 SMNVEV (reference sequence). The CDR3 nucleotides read TGTGCCAGCAGTATCAGGTACACCGGGGAGCTGTTTTTT. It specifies CASSIRYTGELFF.

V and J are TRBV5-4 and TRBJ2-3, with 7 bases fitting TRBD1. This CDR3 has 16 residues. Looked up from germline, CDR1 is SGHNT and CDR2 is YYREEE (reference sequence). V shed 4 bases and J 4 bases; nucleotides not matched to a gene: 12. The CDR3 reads CASSPTRQGTPDTQYF. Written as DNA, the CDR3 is TGTGCCAGCAGCCCTACGAGACAGGGAACTCCAGATACGCAGTATTTT. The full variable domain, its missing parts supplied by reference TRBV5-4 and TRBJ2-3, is ETGVTQSPTHLIKTRGQQVTLRCSSQSGHNTVSWYQQALGQGPQFIFQYYREEENGRGNFPPRFSGLQFPNYSSELNVNALELDDSALYLCASSPTRQGTPDTQYFGPGTRLTVL.

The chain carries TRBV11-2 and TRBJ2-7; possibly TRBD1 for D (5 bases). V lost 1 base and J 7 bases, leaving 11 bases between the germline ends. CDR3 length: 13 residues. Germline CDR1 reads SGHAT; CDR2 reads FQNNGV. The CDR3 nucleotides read TGTGCCAGCAGCTTAGGCAGGGCTCAGGAGCAGTACTTC. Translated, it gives CASSLGRAQEQYF.

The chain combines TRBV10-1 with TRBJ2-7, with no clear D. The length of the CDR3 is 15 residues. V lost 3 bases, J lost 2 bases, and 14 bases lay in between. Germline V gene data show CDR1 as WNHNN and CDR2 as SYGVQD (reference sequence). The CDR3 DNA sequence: TGCGCCAGCAGTGAATGGGCAGCAAGTACCTACGAGCAGTACTTC. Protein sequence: CASSEWAASTYEQYF.

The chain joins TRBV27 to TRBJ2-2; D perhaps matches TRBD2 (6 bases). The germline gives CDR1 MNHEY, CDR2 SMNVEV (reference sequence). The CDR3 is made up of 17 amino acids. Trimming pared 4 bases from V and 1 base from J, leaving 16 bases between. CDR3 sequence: CASSSRVGGWNTGELFF. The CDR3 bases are TGTGCCAGCAGTTCCCGGGTGGGGGGTTGGAACACCGGGGAGCTGTTTTTT.

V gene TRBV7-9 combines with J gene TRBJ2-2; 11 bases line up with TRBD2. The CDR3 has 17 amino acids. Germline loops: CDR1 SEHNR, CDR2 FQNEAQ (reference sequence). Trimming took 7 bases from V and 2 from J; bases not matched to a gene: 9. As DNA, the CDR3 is TGTGCCAGCACCCCGATAGCGGGGGGGACAAACACCGGGGAGCTGTTTTTT. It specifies CASTPIAGGTNTGELFF.

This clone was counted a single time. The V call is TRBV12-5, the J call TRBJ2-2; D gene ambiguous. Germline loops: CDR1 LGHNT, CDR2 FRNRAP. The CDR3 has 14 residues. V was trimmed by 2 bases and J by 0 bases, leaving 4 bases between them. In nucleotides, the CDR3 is TGTGCTAGTGGTTTGTCAGCGAACACCGGGGAGCTGTTTTTT. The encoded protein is CASGLSANTGELFF.

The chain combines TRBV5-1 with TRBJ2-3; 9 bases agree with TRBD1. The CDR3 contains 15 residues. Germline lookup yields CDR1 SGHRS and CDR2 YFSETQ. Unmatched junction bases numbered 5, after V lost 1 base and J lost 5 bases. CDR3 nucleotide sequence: TGCGCCAGCAGCTTGTACAGGGGGCAGGTAGATACGCAGTATTTT. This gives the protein CASSLYRGQVDTQYF.